The 17 T cell receptor beta chains below were found in one sample sequenced in a study of identifying expanded T cells in peripheral blood. Assay used: immunoSEQ multiplex PCR; TCRdb lists only in-frame clones, some missing. The profile shows approximately 100,000 clones, about nine tenths of them singletons. Sequencing input: blood. The source of these receptors is a person aged 18 to 70 in good health.

The rearrangement uses TRBV6-6 and TRBJ2-7; TRBD1 is a possible D gene (6 bases). This CDR3 contains 14 residues. CDR1 is MNHNY, CDR2 SVGAGI, per germline (reference sequence). Trimming stripped 6 bases from V and 5 bases from J, with 17 bases between. The CDR3 is CASRSRQDVDEQYF. CDR3 sequence (DNA): TGTGCCAGCAGGAGCAGACAGGATGTCGACGAGCAGTACTTC.

The rearrangement uses TRBV30 and TRBJ1-1; D uncertain. The V gene lost 0 bases and the J gene lost 2 bases, with 10 bases spanning the gap. The CDR3 contains 14 residues. CDR1 GTSNPN and CDR2 SVGIG come from the germline V gene (reference sequence). The CDR3 region is CAWSVGYLNTEAFF. The CDR3 DNA reads as TGTGCCTGGAGTGTAGGGTATCTTAACACTGAAGCTTTCTTT. The whole variable domain, remainder taken from reference TRBV30 and TRBJ1-1, is SQTIHQWPATLVQPVGSPLSLECTVEGTSNPNLYWYRQAAGRGLQLLFYSVGIGQISSEVPQNLSASRPQDRQFILSSKKLLLSDSGFYLCAWSVGYLNTEAFFGQGTRLTVV.

V is TRBV7-9 and J is TRBJ2-2; TRBD2 aligns across 11 bases. The junction had 15 bases not matched to a gene; V was cut back by 6 bases and J by 6 bases. CDR1 and CDR2 (germline): SEHNR, FQNEAQ (reference sequence). CDR3 size: 18 residues. CDR3 DNA: TGTGCCAGCAGGTTTAATGCCACTAGCGGGAGTAGCGCCGGGGAGCTGTTTTTT. Residues: CASRFNATSGSSAGELFF. Full variable domain (rest looked up from reference TRBV7-9 and TRBJ2-2): DTGVSQNPRHKITKRGQNVTFRCDPISEHNRLYWYRQTLGQGPEFLTYFQNEAQLEKSRLLSDRFSAERPKGSFSTLEIQRTEQGDSAMYLCASRFNATSGSSAGELFFGEGSRLTVL.

The chain is built from TRBV27 and TRBJ1-4; possibly TRBD1 for D (6 bases). The ends were cut back, 5 bases at V and 5 bases at J, with 9 bases in the middle. Germline V gene lookup returns CDR1 MNHEY and CDR2 SMNVEV (reference sequence). This CDR3 is 13 amino acids long. The CDR3 nucleotides are TGTGCCAGCAGTCTTCAGGGGAATGAAAAACTGTTTTTT. This translates into CASSLQGNEKLFF. The entire variable domain, with the rest obtained from reference TRBV27 and TRBJ1-4, is as follows: EAQVTQNPRYLITVTGKKLTVTCSQNMNHEYMSWYRQDPGLGLRQIYYSMNVEVTDKGDVPEGYKVSRKEKRNFPLILESPSPNQTSLYFCASSLQGNEKLFFGSGTQLSVL.

This clone has more than one count but fewer than ten. The CDR3 bases are TGTGCCAGCAGTGACACAGGGGGGTACAATGAGCAGTTCTTC. It yields the protein CASSDTGGYNEQFF. V is TRBV6-5 and J is TRBJ2-1; the match to TRBD1 covers 8 bases. Losses at the gene ends were 5 bases for V and 4 bases for J; bases not matched to a gene: 4. Germline assignment: CDR1 MNHEY and CDR2 SVGAGI. This CDR3 has 14 residues.

The J gene is TRBJ2-1, the V gene TRBV19; D might be TRBD1 (5 bases). With 6 bases removed from V and 2 bases from J, the gap between germline ends came to 14 bases. Germline lookup yields CDR1 LNHDA and CDR2 SQIVND (reference sequence). The CDR3 covers 15 residues. For the CDR3, the DNA is TGTGCCAGTAGGGATAGGGGTCAGCCCTACAATGAGCAGTTCTTC. Its translation is CASRDRGQPYNEQFF.

The chain has TRBV6-1 and TRBJ2-7; TRBD1 might be the D (5 bases). Trimming took off 2 bases at V and 0 bases at J, with 11 bases between the two ends. The CDR3 extends over 15 amino acids. CDR1 MNHNS and CDR2 SASEGT come from the germline V gene. The chain's CDR3 is CASSEHRITSYEQYF. DNA of the CDR3: TGTGCCAGCAGTGAACACAGGATTACCTCCTACGAGCAGTACTTC.

The chain recombines TRBV25-1 with TRBJ2-1; 9 bases are a match to TRBD2. This CDR3 contains 15 residues. V shed 3 bases, J shed 9 bases, and the junction held 9 bases outside the gene matches. Germline lookup yields CDR1 MGHDK and CDR2 SYGVNS. In nucleotides, the CDR3 is TGTGCCAGCAGTGACCCCAGGACTAGCGACGTTGAGCAGTTCTTC. Amino acid sequence: CASSDPRTSDVEQFF. Full variable domain (outside the CDR3, taken from reference TRBV25-1 and TRBJ2-1): EADIYQTPRYLVIGTGKKITLECSQTMGHDKMYWYQQDPGMELHLIHYSYGVNSTEKGDLSSESTVSRIRTEHFPLTLESARPSHTSQYLCASSDPRTSDVEQFFGPGTRLTVL.

The V call is TRBV11-3, the J call TRBJ1-3; D is ambiguous. The CDR3 runs 16 residues. Germline V lookup: CDR1 SGHNT, CDR2 YENEEA. V gave up 5 bases and J gave up 0 bases, with 14 bases separating them. CDR3 in DNA: TGTGCCAGCAGCGTAGGGTCAGCGGGCTCTGGAAACACCATATATTTT. This encodes CASSVGSAGSGNTIYF.

This sequence joins TRBV14 and TRBJ2-1; D is unclear. V lost 3 bases and J lost 7, with 16 bases in between. Germline V CDR1 and CDR2: SGHDN, FVKESK. This CDR3 has 15 residues. CDR3 in amino acids: CASSQSTTLGNEQFF. CDR3 DNA: TGTGCCAGCAGCCAGTCAACTACCTTGGGGAATGAGCAGTTCTTC.

This chain uses TRBV6-1 with TRBJ2-7, with 9 bases identical to TRBD1. After removal of 2 bases from V and 5 bases from J, the junction contained 16 bases not matched to a gene. The germline V gene encodes CDR1 MNHNS and CDR2 SASEGT. CDR3 length: 18 amino acids. The CDR3 loop reads CASSEFGGTAGTGNEQYF. Written as DNA, the CDR3 is TGTGCCAGCAGTGAATTCGGCGGAACAGCCGGGACAGGGAACGAGCAGTACTTC.

The chain combines TRBV2 with TRBJ2-1; D might be TRBD1 or TRBD2, each matching 7 bases. V lost 6 bases, J lost 0 bases, and 15 bases lay in between. Germline lookup yields CDR1 SNHLY and CDR2 FYNNEI. The CDR3 contains 16 residues. The CDR3 reads CASSSRGGFSYNEQFF. The CDR3 DNA reads as TGTGCCAGCAGCTCCAGGGGGGGGTTCTCCTACAATGAGCAGTTCTTC.

The chain links TRBV16 to TRBJ1-2; 7 bases match TRBD1. V dropped 4 bases and J dropped 8; count of bases not matched to a gene: 4. This CDR3 has 12 residues. CDR1 KGHSY and CDR2 FQNENV come from the germline V gene. The CDR3 coding sequence is TGTGCCAGCAGCCTAGACAGGGTCGGCTACACCTTC. Translating gives CASSLDRVGYTF.

The chain links TRBV7-2 to TRBJ2-5; tentatively, D is TRBD2 (5 bases). This CDR3 has 15 residues. The germline CDR1 and CDR2 sequences are SGHTA and FQGNSA. V was pared by 0 bases and J by 2 bases, with 10 bases between. The CDR3 is CASSLAGRRQETQYF. In DNA form, the CDR3 reads TGTGCCAGCAGCTTAGCCGGACGGAGGCAAGAGACCCAGTACTTC. Variable domain in full (rest from reference TRBV7-2 and TRBJ2-5): GAGVSQSPSNKVTEKGKDVELRCDPISGHTALYWYRQSLGQGLEFLIYFQGNSAPDKSGLPSDRFSAERTGGSVSTLTIQRTQQEDSAVYLCASSLAGRRQETQYFGPGTRLLVL.

This chain joins TRBV11-2 and TRBJ2-1; 8 bases are shared with TRBD2. Looked up from germline, CDR1 is SGHAT and CDR2 is FQNNGV. The J segment lost 5 bases and the V segment lost 6 bases, leaving 12 bases of the junction unmatched. The CDR3 is made up of 16 amino acids. The CDR3 here is CASRYTGTSMDNEQFF. The DNA for the CDR3 is TGTGCCAGCAGGTACACCGGGACTAGTATGGACAATGAGCAGTTCTTC.

The chain uses TRBV28 and TRBJ2-1; D perhaps matches TRBD1 (5 bases). Trimming stripped 2 bases from V and 7 bases from J, with 12 bases between. Germline-derived CDR1 and CDR2 are MDHEN and SYDVKM. This CDR3 is 14 amino acids long. The CDR3 region is CASSLKGRWNEQFF. As DNA, the CDR3 is TGTGCCAGCAGTTTAAAGGGGCGCTGGAATGAGCAGTTCTTC.

This clone has a single count. The gene calls are TRBV15 and TRBJ1-3, with no clear D. The ends were cut back, 0 bases at V and 0 bases at J, with 15 bases in the middle. This CDR3 has 18 amino acids. Germline CDR1 and CDR2: LNHNV and YYDKDF (reference sequence). The CDR3 spells CATSRDATIEGSGNTIYF. CDR3 nucleotides: TGTGCCACCAGCAGAGATGCAACCATAGAAGGCTCTGGAAACACCATATATTTT.